This T cell receptor (beta chain) was observed in a study of shared clonotypes between healthy human individuals. At the level of the study: Sampling drew on donors who were a couple of women and three men aged 18 to 49. General study findings and limits: The rarefaction results pointed to incomplete sorted-subset sequencing despite large depth.

V was pared by 6 bases and J by 2 bases, with 5 bases of the junction left unmatched. The CDR3 consists of 14 residues. Germline CDR1 and CDR2: MDHEN and SYDVKM. For this clone: The antigen is not known. This may come from a read error, since a much larger clone is one base off. This sample also contains other DNA sequences that code for the same CDR3.

The investigators split CD4+ cells into a CD45RA+ naive subset and a CD45RA-negative memory subset. In the source study's methods: Junction-only immunoSEQ sequences carried no quality scores, so filtering differed. Assay used: immunoSEQ multiplex PCR; TCRdb lists only in-frame clones, some missing. That table is the source of V, J and clone size, and D and trimming were worked out from the DNA. The data hold under 1,100,000 clones, with approximately 72% observed a single time. This TCR was sampled from a man aged 18 to 29 in good health. The chain links TRBV28 to TRBJ2-5, with TRBD1 matching over 8 bases. Sequencing was performed on memory CD4+ T cells sorted from blood. Subset here: CD45RA-negative fraction. CDR3 in amino acids: CASSPGTGQETQYF. CDR3 nucleotide sequence: TGTGCCAGCAGCCCTGGGACAGGACAAGAGACCCAGTACTTC.